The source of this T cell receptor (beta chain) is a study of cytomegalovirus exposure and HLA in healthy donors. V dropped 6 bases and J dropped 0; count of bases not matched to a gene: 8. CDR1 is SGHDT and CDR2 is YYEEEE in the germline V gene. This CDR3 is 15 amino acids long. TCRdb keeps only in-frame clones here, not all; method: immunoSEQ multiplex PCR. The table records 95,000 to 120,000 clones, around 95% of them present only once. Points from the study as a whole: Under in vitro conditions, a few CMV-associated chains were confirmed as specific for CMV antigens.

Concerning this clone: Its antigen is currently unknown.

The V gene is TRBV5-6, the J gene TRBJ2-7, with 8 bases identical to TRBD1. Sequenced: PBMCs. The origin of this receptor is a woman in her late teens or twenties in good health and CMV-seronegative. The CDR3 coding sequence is TGTGCCAGCATTCCCGCCGGGACAGGCTCCTACGAGCAGTACTTC. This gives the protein CASIPAGTGSYEQYF.